This T cell receptor (beta chain) was identified during a study of blood T cells in healthy people across ages. Trimming shortened V by 2 bases and J by 1 base, and 7 bases separated the two germline ends. Germline V CDR1 and CDR2: KGHDR, SFDVKD. This CDR3 has 15 residues. Together with a sample-barcoded 5' primer, a J-beta primer mix was included in a second PCR lasting roughly 6 to 12 cycles. No fewer than 3 million CDR3-containing paired-end reads came from each sample. TCRdb re-called the 5' RACE reads through MiXCR, storing one row per CDR3 protein. The table shows approximately 490,000 distinct CDR3 sequences, with nearly 25% occurring only once. Peripheral blood, approximately 10 milliliters per donor, was collected. These data were also filed under a second study, of T cells of mothers and their children. That source adds: For each mother, over 10 million TCR beta CDR3 reads were obtained, and for each child, 2.5 million to 3 million. Comparable shaping of TCR recombination output by thymic selection was observed in related and unrelated pairs.

V usage is TRBV24-1 and J usage is TRBJ2-2; the D is unclear. This sequence originates from a boy under 18 in good health. The sequenced sample consisted of blood. This CDR3 reads CATSDSYRNTGELFF. The CDR3 bases are TGTGCCACCAGTGATTCCTACAGGAACACCGGGGAGCTGTTTTTT.